The rows below give T cell receptor beta chains drawn from one sample of a study of identical twins. TCRdb itself ran the 5' RACE reads through MiXCR, one entry per CDR3 protein. This sample yields 400,000 to 550,000 distinct CDR3 sequences, of which roughly an eighth are seen a single time; approximately 0.9% belongs to the top ten. The same specimen was also included in a second study, on yellow fever vaccine responses in identical twins.

The sequenced sample was CD4+ T cells sorted from blood. These receptors came from a woman aged 18-35 years in good health. The CDR3 runs from the conserved cysteine through the conserved F or W. A D gene is named only where the DNA matches it firmly. Clone sizes are given selectively: once, few, many, or a class where the clone is expanded.

.	many	TRBV11-1	TRBJ2-1	21	TGTGCCAGCAGTCAGAAACCCCCGGGACGGACTAACCAACACTCCTACAATGAGCAGTTCTTC	CASSQKPPGRTNQHSYNEQFF
.	few	TRBV15	TRBJ2-5	15	TGTGCCACCAGCAGCAGCACAGTACTCCAAGAGACCCAGTACTTC	CATSSSTVLQETQYF
.	.	TRBV7-6	TRBJ2-2	15	TGTGCCAGCAGCGCTACTAGTAGCCCCACCGGGGAGCTGTTTTTT	CASSATSSPTGELFF
TRBD1	few	TRBV10-1	TRBJ2-3	15	TGCGCCAGCAGCACCGGGACAGGGAGCACAGATACGCAGTATTTT	CASSTGTGSTDTQYF
.	.	TRBV5-1	TRBJ2-5	15	TGCGCCAGCAGCCTAGGCGGGGTCCGGGGAGAGACCCAGTACTTC	CASSLGGVRGETQYF
TRBD2	few	TRBV7-9	TRBJ2-1	17	TGTGCCAGCAGCCGGATCCTAGCGGGTCAGCCCTACAATGAGCAGTTCTTC	CASSRILAGQPYNEQFF
.	few	TRBV20-1	TRBJ2-1	12	TGCAGTGCTAGAGCCGGGCCCAATGAGCAGTTCTTC	CSARAGPNEQFF
TRBD2	many	TRBV12-3/TRBV12-4	TRBJ2-1	17	TGTGCCAGCAGTTCCCGGGGGACTAGCGGGAGGAACGATGAGCAGTTCTTC	CASSSRGTSGRNDEQFF
TRBD2	few	TRBV29-1	TRBJ2-1	15	TGCAGCGTTGTCTGGTTGGCGGGGGGGTACAATGAGCAGTTCTTC	CSVVWLAGGYNEQFF
.	few	TRBV3-1	TRBJ1-2	14	TGTGCCAGCAGCCAAGCTGCTAAATGGGATGGCTACACCTTC	CASSQAAKWDGYTF